Listed below are T cell receptor beta chains from one sample, sequenced in a study of Ad26.COV2.S vaccination and SARS-CoV-2 variants. The method was immunoSEQ multiplex PCR; TCRdb's version includes in-frame clones alone and lacks a portion of them. The sample shows fewer than 800,000 clones, around 89% of them seen only once. Sample: peripheral blood, taken in a trial of Ad26.COV2.S vaccine versus placebo. The source of these receptors is a person aged 18 to 59 who received the Ad26.COV2.S COVID-19 vaccine or a placebo. The CDR3 runs from the conserved cysteine through the conserved F or W. The D gene is left open where the match is weak. Clone size, where shown, is once, few, many, or a class for clones that have expanded.

TRBJ1-3,NA,NA,TRBV7-2,CASSLEGTRPNTIYF,TGTGCCAGCAGCTTAGAAGGGACAAGACCAAACACCATATATTTT
TRBJ2-1,NA,NA,TRBV27,CASSAGLAYNNEQFF,TGTGCCAGCAGTGCCGGGCTAGCGTACAACAATGAGCAGTTCTTC
TRBJ2-7,NA,NA,TRBV7-3,CASSLGNGYEQYF,TGTGCCAGCAGCTTAGGTAACGGGTACGAGCAGTACTTC
TRBJ1-3,once,NA,TRBV7-2,CASSPQGSNSGNTIYF,TGTGCCAGCAGCCCCCAGGGGTCTAACTCTGGAAACACCATATATTTT
TRBJ2-3,NA,NA,TRBV6-2/TRBV6-3,CASSYPFDGTDTQYF,TGTGCCAGCAGTTACCCCTTCGACGGCACAGATACGCAGTATTTT
TRBJ1-5,NA,TRBD1,TRBV30,CAWNPPGQHQPQHF,TGTGCCTGGAACCCCCCGGGACAGCATCAGCCCCAGCATTTT
TRBJ2-7,NA,TRBD1,TRBV18,CASSPVPTGPGEQYF,TGTGCCAGCTCACCCGTTCCGACAGGGCCGGGCGAGCAGTACTTC
TRBJ2-2,NA,NA,TRBV12-3/TRBV12-4,CASSLLNTGELFF,TGTGCCAGCAGTCTACTTAACACCGGGGAGCTGTTTTTT
TRBJ1-2,NA,NA,TRBV19,CASSIGLQFVGYTF,TGTGCCAGTAGTATAGGGCTACAGTTCGTTGGCTACACCTTC
TRBJ2-1,NA,NA,TRBV19,CASAPGTRYEQFF,TGTGCCAGCGCCCCGGGGACAAGGTACGAGCAGTTCTTC
TRBJ1-6,NA,NA,TRBV29-1,CSVRTTYNSPLHF,TGCAGCGTCCGGACAACCTATAATTCACCCCTCCACTTT
TRBJ1-3,NA,NA,TRBV30,CAWSVFGGPGNTIYF,TGTGCCTGGAGTGTGTTCGGGGGACCTGGAAACACCATATATTTT
TRBJ1-1,NA,TRBD1,TRBV7-8,CASSFTGTGNTEAFF,TGTGCCAGCAGCTTCACCGGGACAGGGAACACTGAAGCTTTCTTT
TRBJ2-3,NA,TRBD2,TRBV27,CASSLGTSGRAPDTQYF,TGTGCCAGCAGTCTCGGGACTAGCGGGAGGGCCCCAGATACGCAGTATTTT
TRBJ1-3,NA,NA,TRBV10-3,CASYSGNTIYF,TGTGCCTCATACTCTGGAAACACCATATATTTT
TRBJ2-6,NA,NA,TRBV5-1,CASSHGAGANVLTF,TGCGCCAGCAGCCACGGGGCAGGGGCCAACGTCCTGACTTTC
TRBJ2-7,once,NA,TRBV6-5,CASSLTDDYEQYF,TGTGCCAGCAGCCTTACGGACGACTACGAGCAGTACTTC
TRBJ2-7,few,TRBD2,TRBV5-1,CASSLELAGGREQYF,TGCGCCAGCAGCTTGGAACTAGCGGGAGGGCGGGAGCAGTACTTC
TRBJ2-7,NA,NA,TRBV3-1/TRBV3-2,CASSQEGQVFYEQYF,TGTGCCAGCAGCCAAGAGGGTCAGGTTTTCTACGAGCAGTACTTC
TRBJ2-1,NA,TRBD2,TRBV3-1/TRBV3-2,CASSSTSGSYNEQFF,TGTGCCAGCAGCTCCACTAGCGGCTCCTACAATGAGCAGTTCTTC
TRBJ2-6,NA,NA,TRBV14,CASSPGRFSGANVLTF,TGTGCCAGCAGCCCCGGGAGATTCTCTGGGGCCAACGTCCTGACTTTC
TRBJ2-1,NA,NA,TRBV6-6,CASSPLAGFYNEQFF,TGTGCCAGCTCCCCCTTGGCGGGGTTTTACAATGAGCAGTTCTTC
TRBJ2-3,NA,NA,TRBV21-1,CASSKTLEETKPQPTDTQYF,TGTGCCAGCAGCAAAACCTTGGAGGAAACCAAACCACAACCTACGGATACGCAGTATTTT
TRBJ1-1,NA,NA,TRBV19,CASIEGGGTEAFF,TGTGCCAGTATCGAGGGGGGCGGCACTGAAGCTTTCTTT
TRBJ2-5,few,NA,TRBV7-3,CASSVGRVETQYF,TGTGCCAGCAGCGTTGGAAGGGTGGAGACCCAGTACTTC
TRBJ2-5,NA,NA,TRBV6-5,CASSYVRGRQETQYF,TGTGCCAGCAGTTACGTGAGGGGTAGGCAAGAGACCCAGTACTTC
TRBJ1-2,once,NA,TRBV7-9,CASSLAGEGYGYTF,TGTGCCAGCAGCTTAGCGGGAGAGGGCTATGGCTACACCTTC
TRBJ1-3,NA,NA,TRBV4-3,CASSQDPDGYSGNTIYF,TGCGCCAGCAGCCAAGATCCCGACGGCTACTCTGGAAACACCATATATTTT
TRBJ2-7,NA,NA,TRBV6-5,CASSYRDGSYEQYF,TGTGCCAGCAGTTACCGGGACGGCTCCTACGAGCAGTACTTC
TRBJ2-7,NA,NA,TRBV9,CASSVAGSSTYEQYF,TGTGCCAGCAGCGTAGCTGGGAGCTCCACCTACGAGCAGTACTTC